The 22 T cell receptor beta chains below come from one sample, sequenced in a study of lung T cells in sarcoidosis with Löfgren's syndrome. TCRdb recomputed calls from the reads with MiXCR, one row per CDR3 protein. This table holds 15,000 to 25,000 distinct CDR3 sequences, roughly 23% found once. Sequencing used CD4+ T cells from bronchoalveolar lavage. These receptor sequences come from a human donor with sarcoidosis (Löfgren's syndrome or another form), or a control subject (not recorded which).

This clonotype was observed many times. The genes are TRBV5-1 and TRBJ2-3; no clear D. Germline V lookup: CDR1 SGHRS, CDR2 YFSETQ. The CDR3 has 14 residues. V was cut by 7 bases and J by 2 bases, with 14 bases left in between. In DNA, the CDR3 is TGCGCCAGCTTCCAGCCTCCAAACACAGATACGCAGTATTTT. It encodes CASFQPPNTDTQYF.

This clonotype was recorded at least ten times. This chain's CDR3 is CASATGTFDTQYF. The CDR3 DNA reads TGTGCCAGTGCAACTGGGACTTTCGATACGCAGTATTTT. The chain carries TRBV28 and TRBJ2-3; D is possibly TRBD2 (6 bases). The CDR3 loop spans 13 amino acids. The V end was cut by 9 bases, the J end by 6 bases, with 16 bases between. The germline V gene has CDR1 MDHEN and CDR2 SYDVKM.

This clonotype has only a few counts. The rearrangement joins TRBV11-2 to TRBJ2-1; TRBD2 agrees at 12 bases. This CDR3 has 14 amino acids. With 3 bases clipped from V and 7 bases from J, the junction kept 1 base outside the gene matches. Looked up from germline, CDR1 is SGHAT and CDR2 is FQNNGV. The CDR3 sequence: CASSLTSGSNEQFF. CDR3 in DNA: TGTGCCAGCAGCTTGACTAGCGGGAGTAATGAGCAGTTCTTC.

This clonotype was seen ten or more times. The chain employs TRBV20-1 and TRBJ1-1; 8 bases map to TRBD1. There are 15 residues in the CDR3. Germline V gene lookup returns CDR1 DFQATT and CDR2 SNEGSKA (reference sequence). V lost 1 base and J lost 7; bases outside the gene matches: 11. The CDR3 nucleotides read TGCAGTGCTAGAGGTCTAGGACAGGGCAAAATTGAAGCTTTCTTT. It codes for CSARGLGQGKIEAFF.

Concerning this clonotype: A junction boundary mismatches the germline segment, possibly from a read error. The gene calls are TRBV9 and TRBJ2-1; no clear D. Germline assignment: CDR1 SGDLS and CDR2 YYNGEE. The CDR3 runs 13 residues. DNA of the CDR3: TGTGTCAGCAGCGTTCTAGTTAACGATGAGCAGTTCTTC. Translating it yields CVSSVLVNDEQFF. The full variable domain, completed using reference TRBV9 and TRBJ2-1, is DSGVTQTPKHLITATGQRVTLRCSPRSGDLSVYWYQQSLDQGLQFLIQYYNGEERAKGNILERFSAQQFPDLHSELNLSSLELGDSALYFCVSSVLVNDEQFFGPGTRLTVL.

This clonotype was recorded at least ten times. The V gene is TRBV6-6, the J gene TRBJ2-1, with 8 positions matching TRBD2. The length of the CDR3 is 13 residues. V shed 2 bases and J 8 bases; nucleotides not matched to a gene: 2. Germline V gene sequence: CDR1 MNHNY, CDR2 SVGAGI (reference sequence). The CDR3 spells CASSYREGDEQFF. The CDR3 region has the DNA TGTGCCAGCAGTTACCGGGAGGGAGATGAGCAGTTCTTC.

In this sample, this clonotype is medium-sized (0.01 to 0.1%). The chain joins TRBV7-2 to TRBJ2-3, with D perhaps TRBD1 (6 bases). The CDR3 spans 14 residues. The V and J ends lost 5 bases and 2 bases respectively, with 11 bases between them. Germline values: CDR1 SGHTA, CDR2 FQGNSA. CDR3 nucleotides: TGTGCCAGCAGCCAGGGACACCCCACAGATACGCAGTATTTT. Amino acid sequence: CASSQGHPTDTQYF.

As concerns this clonotype: Since a much larger clone is just one base distant, this may be a read error. This rearrangement joins TRBV28 to TRBJ2-7; 12 bases are a match to TRBD2. The CDR3 has 17 amino acids. The germline V gene encodes CDR1 MDHEN and CDR2 SYDVKM. Trimming took 4 bases from V and 4 from J; bases not matched to a gene: 11. In DNA, the CDR3 is TGTGCCAGCAGTTCGGTACTAGCGGGAGGCCGGCGATACGAGCAGTACTTC. Residues: CASSSVLAGGRRYEQYF.

This clonotype is termed medium-sized. The J gene is TRBJ1-2, the V gene TRBV27; no reliable D call. The CDR3 runs 12 residues. The germline gives CDR1 MNHEY, CDR2 SMNVEV (reference sequence). V was clipped by 4 bases and J by 8 bases, with 11 bases between them. Here the CDR3 reads CASSSVAGGYTF. For the CDR3, the DNA is TGTGCCAGCAGTTCGGTGGCAGGAGGCTACACCTTC.

With regard to this clonotype: A much larger clonotype is one base distant, so this may be a read error. The missing conserved phenylalanine or tryptophan at the end of this CDR3 makes a read error likely. The V gene is TRBV2, the J gene TRBJ2-1, with a possible D match to TRBD2 (5 bases). CDR3 length: 13 amino acids. Germline V gene lookup returns CDR1 SNHLY and CDR2 FYNNEI. The V end was cut by 8 bases, the J end by 4 bases, with 12 bases between. Written as DNA, the CDR3 is TGTGCCAGCGGCCGGGATCGGTACAATGAGCAGTTCCTC. Its translation is CASGRDRYNEQFL.

Points on this clonotype: A read error may be the cause here, since a much bigger clone is one base away. The genes are TRBV2 and TRBJ2-7; perhaps TRBD2 as D (6 bases). The CDR3 length is 15 residues. Trimming took off 8 bases at V and 6 bases at J, with 23 bases between the two ends. Looked up from germline, CDR1 is SNHLY and CDR2 is FYNNEI. The DNA for the CDR3 is TGTGCCAGCGGCCCTAACCGGGACTGGGAAGGCGAGCAGTACTTC. Protein: CASGPNRDWEGEQYF. Drawing the rest from reference TRBV2 and TRBJ2-7, the complete variable domain is EPEVTQTPSHQVTQMGQEVILRCVPISNHLYFYWYRQILGQKVEFLVSFYNNEISEKSEIFDDQFSVERPDGSNFTLKIRSTKLEDSAMYFCASGPNRDWEGEQYFGPGTRLTVT.

In this sample, this clonotype turned up many times. The CDR3 region is CASSLWNQGTWEQFF. The CDR3, as DNA: TGTGCCAGCAGCTTATGGAATCAGGGGACCTGGGAGCAGTTCTTC. The rearrangement joins TRBV7-2 to TRBJ2-1; the D gene is possibly TRBD1 (6 bases). The germline CDR1 and CDR2 sequences are SGHTA and FQGNSA. This CDR3 contains 15 residues. The V end lost 2 bases, the J end lost 10 bases, and 18 bases lay between the germline ends. The full variable domain, in which reference TRBV7-2 and TRBJ2-1 provide the parts outside the CDR3, is GAGVSQSPSNKVTEKGKDVELRCDPISGHTALYWYRQSLGQGLEFLIYFQGNSAPDKSGLPSDRFSAERTGGSVSTLTIQRTQQEDSAVYLCASSLWNQGTWEQFFGPGTRLTVL.

There are many counts of this clonotype. The genes are TRBV5-1 and TRBJ2-7, with TRBD1 as a possible D gene (7 bases). Germline-derived CDR1 and CDR2 are SGHRS and YFSETQ. The CDR3 is 15 residues long. The V and J ends lost 4 bases and 5 bases respectively, with 19 bases between them. The CDR3, as DNA: TGCGCCAGCAGCCAAGGAGGGGGCTTGCCTAACGAGCAGTACTTC. It translates to CASSQGGGLPNEQYF.

This clonotype has more than one count but fewer than ten. V is TRBV3-1 and J is TRBJ2-2; possibly TRBD2 for D (6 bases). Trimming left V 8 bases short and J 4 bases short, with 17 bases between. CDR3 length: 15 amino acids. Germline V gives CDR1 LGHDT, CDR2 YNNKEL (reference sequence). CDR3 residues: CASQTPGGVTGELFF. Here the CDR3 DNA reads TGTGCCAGCCAGACTCCCGGGGGAGTCACCGGGGAGCTGTTTTTT. Drawing the rest from reference TRBV3-1 and TRBJ2-2, the complete variable domain is DTAVSQTPKYLVTQMGNDKSIKCEQNLGHDTMYWYKQDSKKFLKIMFSYNNKELIINETVPNRFSPKSPDKAHLNLHINSLELGDSAVYFCASQTPGGVTGELFFGEGSRLTVL.

This clonotype has ten or more counts. This sequence joins TRBV7-6 and TRBJ2-7; no definite D call. V was shortened by 1 base and J by 0 bases, with 10 bases between the two germline ends. The CDR3 consists of 15 residues. Germline loops: CDR1 SGHVS, CDR2 FNYEAQ. CDR3 loop: CASSLGQEGSYEQYF. CDR3 nucleotides: TGTGCCAGCAGCTTAGGGCAGGAAGGCTCCTACGAGCAGTACTTC. The full variable domain, in which reference TRBV7-6 and TRBJ2-7 provide the parts outside the CDR3, is GAGVSQSPRYKVTKRGQDVALRCDPISGHVSLYWYRQALGQGPEFLTYFNYEAQQDKSGLPNDRFSAERPEGSISTLTIQRTEQRDSAMYRCASSLGQEGSYEQYFGPGTRLTVT.

This clonotype was recorded at least ten times. One end of the junction varies from germline; a read error may be responsible. V gene TRBV24-1 combines with J gene TRBJ2-2, with D perhaps assigned TRBD1 or TRBD2 (5 bases each). The length of the CDR3 is 17 residues. CDR1 and CDR2 from the germline V gene are KGHDR and SFDVKD. Here the CDR3 DNA reads TGTGCCACCAGTGATCCCTCCGGGACCTCGAATACCGGGGAGCTGTTTTTT. Residues: CATSDPSGTSNTGELFF.

The chain uses TRBV7-2 and TRBJ2-7; D unresolved. Germline loops: CDR1 SGHTA, CDR2 FQGNSA. The CDR3 covers 13 residues. The V end lost 5 bases, the J end lost 5 bases, and 13 bases lay between the germline ends. The CDR3 sequence: CASSRAATDEQYF. The CDR3 coding sequence is TGTGCCAGCAGCCGGGCGGCCACGGACGAGCAGTACTTC.

J is TRBJ2-3 and V is TRBV29-1; no clear D. There are 15 residues in the CDR3. V was trimmed by 0 bases and J by 0 bases, leaving 10 bases between them. Germline assignment: CDR1 SQVTM and CDR2 ANQGSEA. This chain's CDR3 is CSVEDVTSSTDTQYF. In DNA form, the CDR3 reads TGCAGCGTTGAAGATGTCACGAGCAGCACAGATACGCAGTATTTT.

With respect to this clonotype: It may be a read error: a sequence one base away is much more abundant. V is TRBV7-2 and J is TRBJ2-1, with D perhaps matching TRBD2 (6 bases). Germline CDR1 SGHTA, CDR2 FQGNSA. The CDR3 totals 16 residues. CDR3 in amino acids: CAGRLLRGGSYNEQFF. In nucleotides, the CDR3 is TGTGCCGGCAGGCTCCTTAGGGGAGGATCCTACAATGAGCAGTTCTTC.

As for this clonotype: A much larger clone lies a single base off, so this may be a read error. The chain joins TRBV4-2 to TRBJ2-7, with 11 nucleotides matching TRBD2. This CDR3 has 16 residues. From germline, CDR1 is LGHNA and CDR2 YNFKEQ. The CDR3 nucleotides are TGTGCCAGCAACCAAGATGAACTAGCGGGAGCCTACGAGCAGTACTTC. This codes for CASNQDELAGAYEQYF.

As concerns this clonotype: A much larger clone lies one base from this, so it may be a read error. The CDR3 sequence is CASSLVNPASYTF. The CDR3 DNA sequence: TGTGCCAGCAGCTTAGTGAACCCCGCGAGCTACACCTTC. V gene TRBV7-9 combines with J gene TRBJ1-2, with no clear D. V lost 1 base to trimming and J lost 9 bases, with 12 bases between them. The CDR3 covers 13 residues. Germline V gene data show CDR1 as SEHNR and CDR2 as FQNEAQ (reference sequence).

This clonotype is judged medium-sized. The chain uses TRBV20-1 and TRBJ1-1; unclear D gene. Germline V CDR1 and CDR2: DFQATT, SNEGSKA (reference sequence). The CDR3 consists of 17 residues. Trimming removed 0 bases at V and 1 base at J, with 18 bases between. CDR3 loop: CSAREGSPGVGNTEAFF. The CDR3 DNA reads as TGCAGTGCTAGAGAAGGGTCCCCAGGCGTCGGGAACACTGAAGCTTTCTTT.